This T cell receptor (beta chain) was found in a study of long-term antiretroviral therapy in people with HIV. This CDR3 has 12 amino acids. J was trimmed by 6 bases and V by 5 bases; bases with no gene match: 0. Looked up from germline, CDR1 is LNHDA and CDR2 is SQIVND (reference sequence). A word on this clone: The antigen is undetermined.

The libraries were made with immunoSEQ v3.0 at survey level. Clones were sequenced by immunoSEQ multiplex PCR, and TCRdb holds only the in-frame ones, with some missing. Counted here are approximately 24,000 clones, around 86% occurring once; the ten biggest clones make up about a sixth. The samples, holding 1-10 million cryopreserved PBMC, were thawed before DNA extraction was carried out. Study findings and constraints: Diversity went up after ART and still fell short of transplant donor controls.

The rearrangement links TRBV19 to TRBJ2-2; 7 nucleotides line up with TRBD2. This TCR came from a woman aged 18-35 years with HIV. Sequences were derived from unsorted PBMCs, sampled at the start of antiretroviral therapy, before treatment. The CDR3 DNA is TGTGCCAGTAGTGGGGGGGCCGGGGAGCTGTTTTTT. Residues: CASSGGAGELFF.